Listed below are T cell receptor beta chains from one sample, sequenced in a study of regulatory T cells in long-lasting Graves disease. TCRdb processed the multiplex PCR reads anew with MiXCR; each CDR3 protein has one entry. This table holds roughly 350,000 distinct CDR3 sequences, about 16% found once. These sequences were also reported in another study, on T cells in Graves' hyperthyroidism and ophthalmopathy.

The sample here was peripheral blood mononuclear cells (PBMCs), taken at new diagnosis, from a patient treated with antithyroid drugs. The receptors were sampled from a woman aged 18-30 years with Graves disease. The CDR3 runs from the conserved cysteine through the conserved F or W. A D gene is named only where the DNA matches it firmly. Clone size, where shown, is once, few, many, or a class for clones that have expanded.

TRBV3-1,-,13,many,TRBJ1-4,CASSQASKEKLFF,TGTGCCAGCAGCCAAGCGTCGAAGGAAAAACTGTTTTTT
TRBV28,-,16,-,TRBJ1-5,CASSLLYPPDNQPQHF,TGTGCCAGCAGTTTATTATATCCCCCCGACAATCAGCCCCAGCATTTT
TRBV27,-,16,-,TRBJ1-5,CASSQAPGLGNQPQHF,TGTGCCAGCAGTCAAGCCCCGGGACTAGGCAATCAGCCCCAGCATTTT
TRBV11-3,TRBD1,15,many,TRBJ2-1,CASSRGQGARGEQFF,TGTGCCAGCAGCCGGGGACAGGGGGCGAGGGGTGAGCAGTTCTTC
TRBV7-9,-,14,many,TRBJ1-1,CASSLGPPDTEAFF,TGTGCCAGCAGCTTAGGTCCCCCGGACACTGAAGCTTTCTTT
TRBV2,TRBD1,14,many,TRBJ2-7,CASSERGTAYEQYF,TGTGCCAGCAGTGAAAGAGGGACAGCCTACGAGCAGTACTTC
TRBV6-1,TRBD1,13,-,TRBJ1-2,CATWGQENYGYTF,TGTGCCACTTGGGGACAGGAAAACTATGGCTACACCTTC
TRBV6-2/TRBV6-3,-,14,many,TRBJ2-5,CASGKGGGQETQYF,TGTGCCAGCGGAAAAGGGGGGGGCCAAGAGACCCAGTACTTC
TRBV12-3/TRBV12-4,-,13,many,TRBJ1-1,CASGTGSGTEAFF,TGTGCCAGCGGAACAGGGAGTGGGACTGAAGCTTTCTTT
TRBV2,-,16,many,TRBJ2-3,CASTSRLGSVTDTQYF,TGTGCCAGCACCTCCCGTTTGGGCAGCGTCACAGATACGCAGTATTTT
TRBV19,-,14,-,TRBJ1-1,CASSKRTAVEGLGF,TGTGCCAGTAGTAAAAGGACAGCGGTTGAGGGTTTGGGGTTT
TRBV13,-,14,many,TRBJ2-5,CASSLPGRQETQYF,TGTGCCAGCAGTCTACCGGGCAGGCAAGAGACCCAGTACTTC
TRBV7-8,-,17,many,TRBJ1-1,CASSSPGGQGMNTEAFF,TGTGCCAGCAGCTCCCCCGGGGGCCAGGGGATGAACACTGAAGCTTTCTTT
TRBV9,TRBD1,16,many,TRBJ2-1,CASSVGGTGWINEQFF,TGTGCCAGCAGCGTAGGTGGGACAGGGTGGATCAATGAGCAGTTCTTC
TRBV6-1,-,14,many,TRBJ2-1,CASTTDGSYNEQFF,TGTGCCAGCACGACGGACGGCTCCTACAATGAGCAGTTCTTC
TRBV9,-,15,many,TRBJ2-1,CASRPTSSSYNEQFF,TGTGCCAGCAGGCCTACTAGCAGCTCCTACAATGAGCAGTTCTTC
TRBV5-1,-,14,few,TRBJ1-5,CASSLGQADQPQHF,TGCGCCAGCAGCTTGGGACAGGCCGATCAGCCCCAGCATTTT
TRBV28,-,11,many,TRBJ2-7,CASSVGREQYF,TGTGCCAGCAGTGTAGGGAGGGAGCAGTACTTC
TRBV11-2,-,14,-,TRBJ1-2,CASSSTDSRDGYTF,TGTGCCAGCAGCTCTACGGACAGTCGGGATGGCTACACCTTC
TRBV6-1,TRBD2,15,many,TRBJ2-3,CASRLAGGPTDTQYF,TGTGCCAGCAGGCTAGCGGGGGGGCCTACAGATACGCAGTATTTT
TRBV10-3,-,15,few,TRBJ1-2,CAISEFKIPGYGYTF,TGTGCCATCAGTGAGTTTAAGATACCCGGCTATGGCTACACCTTC
TRBV4-1,-,16,-,TRBJ2-5,CASSQPGTSPTETQYF,TGCGCCAGCAGCCAGCCCGGGACTTCACCTACGGAGACCCAGTACTTC
TRBV7-2,-,15,few,TRBJ2-2,CASSKRALNTGELFF,TGTGCCAGCAGCAAACGGGCCTTAAACACCGGGGAGCTGTTTTTT
TRBV10-3,TRBD2,15,many,TRBJ2-5,CAISGLAGPQETQYF,TGTGCCATCAGTGGACTAGCGGGACCACAAGAGACCCAGTACTTC